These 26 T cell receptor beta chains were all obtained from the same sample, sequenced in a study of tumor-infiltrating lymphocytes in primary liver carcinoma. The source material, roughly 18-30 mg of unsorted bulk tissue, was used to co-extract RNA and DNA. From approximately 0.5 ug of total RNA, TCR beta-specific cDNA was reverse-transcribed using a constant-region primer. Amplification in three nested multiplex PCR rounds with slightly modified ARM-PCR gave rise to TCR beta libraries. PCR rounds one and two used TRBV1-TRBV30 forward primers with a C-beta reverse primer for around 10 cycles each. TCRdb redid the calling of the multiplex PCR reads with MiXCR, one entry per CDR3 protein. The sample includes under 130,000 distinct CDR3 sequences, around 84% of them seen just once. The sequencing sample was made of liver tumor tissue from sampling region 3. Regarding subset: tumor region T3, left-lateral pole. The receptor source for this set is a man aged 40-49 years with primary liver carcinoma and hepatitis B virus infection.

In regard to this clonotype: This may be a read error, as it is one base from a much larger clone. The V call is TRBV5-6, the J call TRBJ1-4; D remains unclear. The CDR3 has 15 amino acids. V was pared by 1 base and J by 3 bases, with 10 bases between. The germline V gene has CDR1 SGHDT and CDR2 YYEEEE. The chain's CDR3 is CASSLTGRANEKLFF. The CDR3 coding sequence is TGTGCCAGCAGCTTGACGGGCAGAGCTAATGAAAAACTGTTTTTT. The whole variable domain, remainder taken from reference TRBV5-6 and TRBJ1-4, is DAGVTQSPTHLIKTRGQQVTLRCSPKSGHDTVSWYQQALGQGPQFIFQYYEEEERQRGNFPDRFSGHQFPNYSSELNVNALLLGDSALYLCASSLTGRANEKLFFGSGTQLSVL.

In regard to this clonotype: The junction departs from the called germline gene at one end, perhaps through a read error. CDR3 sequence (DNA): TGTGCCAGCAATTTGGTCACAGACTATTGCTACACCTTC. Translating it yields CASNLVTDYCYTF. This rearrangement joins TRBV28 to TRBJ1-2; no firm D call. Germline values: CDR1 MDHEN, CDR2 SYDVKM. The length of the CDR3 is 13 residues.

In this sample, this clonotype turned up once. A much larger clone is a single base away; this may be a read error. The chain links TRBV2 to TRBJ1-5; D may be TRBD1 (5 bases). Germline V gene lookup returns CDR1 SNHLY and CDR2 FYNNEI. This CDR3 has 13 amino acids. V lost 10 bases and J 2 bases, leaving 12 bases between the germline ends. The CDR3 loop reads CAIREVGNQPQHF. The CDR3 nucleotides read TGTGCCATCAGGGAGGTTGGCAATCAGCCCCAGCATTTT.

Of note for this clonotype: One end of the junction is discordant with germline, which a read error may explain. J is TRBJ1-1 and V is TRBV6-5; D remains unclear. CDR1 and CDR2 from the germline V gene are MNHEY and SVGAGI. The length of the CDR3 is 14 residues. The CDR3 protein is CASSFPGWNTGALF. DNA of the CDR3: TGTGCCAGCAGTTTCCCTGGATGGAACACTGGAGCTCTCTTT.

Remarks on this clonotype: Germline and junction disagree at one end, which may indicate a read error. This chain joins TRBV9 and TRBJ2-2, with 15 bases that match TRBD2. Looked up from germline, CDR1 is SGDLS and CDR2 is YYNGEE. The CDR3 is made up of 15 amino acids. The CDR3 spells CDSRGLAGGTGDLFF. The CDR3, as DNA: TGTGACAGCAGAGGACTAGCGGGAGGGACCGGGGATCTGTTTTTT.

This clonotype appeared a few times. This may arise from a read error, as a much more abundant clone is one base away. CDR3 region: CASSRGQGTEPQHF. The CDR3 nucleotides read TGTGCCAGCAGCCGTGGACAGGGAACGGAGCCCCAGCATTTT. The chain couples TRBV28 to TRBJ1-5, with TRBD1 matching over 8 bases. The J segment lost 8 bases and the V segment lost 6 bases, leaving 9 bases of the junction unmatched. This CDR3 has 14 amino acids. CDR1 and CDR2 (germline): MDHEN, SYDVKM.

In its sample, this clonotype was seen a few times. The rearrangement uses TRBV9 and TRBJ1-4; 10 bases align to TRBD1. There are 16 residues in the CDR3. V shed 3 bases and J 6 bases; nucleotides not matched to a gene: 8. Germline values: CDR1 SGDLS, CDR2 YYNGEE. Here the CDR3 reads CASSEGPGTGDEKLFF. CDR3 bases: TGTGCCAGCAGCGAGGGCCCCGGGACAGGGGATGAAAAACTGTTTTTT.

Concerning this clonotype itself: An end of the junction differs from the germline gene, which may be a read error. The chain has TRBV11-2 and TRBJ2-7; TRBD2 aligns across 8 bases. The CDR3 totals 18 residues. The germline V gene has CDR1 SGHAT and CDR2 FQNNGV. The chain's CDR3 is CASSLGIGRARFAYEQYF. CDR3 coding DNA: TGTGCCAGCAGTTTAGGTATCGGGAGGGCCCGTTTCGCCTACGAGCAGTACTTT.

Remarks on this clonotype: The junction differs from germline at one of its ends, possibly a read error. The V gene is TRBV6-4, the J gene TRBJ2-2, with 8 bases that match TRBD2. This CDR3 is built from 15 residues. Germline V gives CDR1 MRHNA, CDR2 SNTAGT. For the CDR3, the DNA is TGTGCCAGCAGTGATTTGAATGAGAACAGCGGGGGGCTGTTTTTT. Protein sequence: CASSDLNENSGGLFF.

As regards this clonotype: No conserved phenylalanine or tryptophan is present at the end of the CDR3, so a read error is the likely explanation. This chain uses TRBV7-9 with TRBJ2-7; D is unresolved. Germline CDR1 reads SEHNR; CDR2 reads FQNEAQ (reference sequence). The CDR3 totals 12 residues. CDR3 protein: CANSLADYEQYY. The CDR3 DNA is TGTGCCAACAGCCTCGCTGACTACGAGCAGTACTAC.

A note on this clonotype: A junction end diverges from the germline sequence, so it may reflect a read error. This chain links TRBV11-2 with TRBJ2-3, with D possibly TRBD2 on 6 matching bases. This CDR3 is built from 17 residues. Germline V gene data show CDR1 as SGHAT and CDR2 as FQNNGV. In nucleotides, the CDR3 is TGTGTCAGCAGCTTAGATCCGGGGGAAACTAGGACAGATACGCAGTATTTT. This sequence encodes CVSSLDPGETRTDTQYF.

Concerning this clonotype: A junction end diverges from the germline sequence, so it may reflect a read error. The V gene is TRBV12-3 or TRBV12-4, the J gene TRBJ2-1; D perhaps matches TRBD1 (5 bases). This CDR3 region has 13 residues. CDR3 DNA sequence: TGTGCCAGTAGTTTCAATTCGAGGACAGAGCAGTTCTTC. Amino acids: CASSFNSRTEQFF.

Here the CDR3 reads CASTIIWTRLVTEAFF. Here the CDR3 DNA reads TGTGCCAGCACTATAATCTGGACTAGGTTAGTCACTGAAGCTTTCTTT. J is TRBJ1-1 and V is TRBV6-2 or TRBV6-3; D is uncertain. Germline-derived CDR1 and CDR2 are MNHEY and SVGEGT. V was pared by 7 bases and J by 4 bases, with 22 bases between. This CDR3 is built from 16 residues.

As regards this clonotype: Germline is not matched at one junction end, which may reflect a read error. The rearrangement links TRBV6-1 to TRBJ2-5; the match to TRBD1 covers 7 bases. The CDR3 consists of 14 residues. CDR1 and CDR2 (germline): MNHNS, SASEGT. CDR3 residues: CASSEVWRTGTQYF. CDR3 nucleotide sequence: TGTGCCAGCAGCGAAGTTTGGAGGACAGGGACCCAGTACTTC.

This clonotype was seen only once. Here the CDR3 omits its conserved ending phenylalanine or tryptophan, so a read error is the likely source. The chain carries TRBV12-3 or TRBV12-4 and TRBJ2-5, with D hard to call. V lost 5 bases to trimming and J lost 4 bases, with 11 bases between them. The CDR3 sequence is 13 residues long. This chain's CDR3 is CASSLIVGETQYL. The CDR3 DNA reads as TGTGCCAGCAGTCTAATAGTGGGAGAGACCCAGTACCTC.

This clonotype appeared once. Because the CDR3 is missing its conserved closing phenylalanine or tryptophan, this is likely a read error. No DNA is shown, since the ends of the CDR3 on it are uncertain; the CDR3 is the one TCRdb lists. The CDR3 spells CASSLEARQETQHL. This chain connects TRBV5-6 to TRBJ2-5; no check of the table's D call, TRBD2, against the DNA was made. The V gene's germline CDR1 is SGHDT and CDR2 YYEEEE. With termini counted, the CDR3 has 14 amino acids.

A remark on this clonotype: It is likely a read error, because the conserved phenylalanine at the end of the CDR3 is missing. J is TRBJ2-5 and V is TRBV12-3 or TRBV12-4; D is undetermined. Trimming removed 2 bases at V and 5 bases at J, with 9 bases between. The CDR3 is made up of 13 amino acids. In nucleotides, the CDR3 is TGTGCCAGCAGTTTAATAGAAGGGGAGACCCAGTACGTC. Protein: CASSLIEGETQYV.

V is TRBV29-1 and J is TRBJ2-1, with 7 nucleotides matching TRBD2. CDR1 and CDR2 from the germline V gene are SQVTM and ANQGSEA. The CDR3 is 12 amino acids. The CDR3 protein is CNVGGGGREQFF. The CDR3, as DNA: TGCAATGTTGGGGGGGGAGGGCGCGAGCAGTTCTTC.

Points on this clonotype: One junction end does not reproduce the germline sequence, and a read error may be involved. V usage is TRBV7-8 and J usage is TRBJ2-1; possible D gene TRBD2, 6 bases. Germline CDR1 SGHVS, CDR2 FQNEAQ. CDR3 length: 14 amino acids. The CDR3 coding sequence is TGTACTAGCAGCTTAAGGCGAAACCCCCCCATTCTTAGGTTC. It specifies CTSSLRRNPPILRF.

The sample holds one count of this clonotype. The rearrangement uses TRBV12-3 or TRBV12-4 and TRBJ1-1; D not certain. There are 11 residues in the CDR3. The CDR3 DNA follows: TGTGATAGCAGTTTAACCACTGAAGCTTTCTTT. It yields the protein CDSSLTTEAFF.

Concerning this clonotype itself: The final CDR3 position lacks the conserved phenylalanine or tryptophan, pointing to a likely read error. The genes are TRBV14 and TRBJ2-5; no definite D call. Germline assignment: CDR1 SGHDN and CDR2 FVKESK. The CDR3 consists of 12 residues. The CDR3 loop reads CACSLNRETQYI. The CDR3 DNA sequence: TGTGCCTGCAGCCTTAACCGGGAGACCCAGTACATC.

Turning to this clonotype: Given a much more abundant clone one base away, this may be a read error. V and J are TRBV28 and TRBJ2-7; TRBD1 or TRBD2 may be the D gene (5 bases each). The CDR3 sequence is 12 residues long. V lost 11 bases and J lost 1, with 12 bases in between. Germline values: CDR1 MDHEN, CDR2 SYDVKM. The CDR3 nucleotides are TGTGCCGCACAGGAGCGGTCCTACGAGCAGTACTTC. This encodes CAAQERSYEQYF.

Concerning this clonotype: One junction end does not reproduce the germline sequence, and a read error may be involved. The chain's CDR3 is CSVMENTESFF. In DNA form, the CDR3 reads TGCAGCGTTATGGAAAACACTGAATCTTTCTTT. This chain links TRBV29-1 with TRBJ1-1; D remains unclear. The length of the CDR3 is 11 residues. Per germline, CDR1 SQVTM and CDR2 ANQGSEA.

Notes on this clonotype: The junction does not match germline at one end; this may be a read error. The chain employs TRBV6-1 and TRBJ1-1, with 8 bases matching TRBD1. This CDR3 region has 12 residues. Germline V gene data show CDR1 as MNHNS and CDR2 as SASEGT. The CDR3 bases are TGTGTCAGCTGGACAGGGTGGACTGAAGCTTTCTTT. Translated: CVSWTGWTEAFF.

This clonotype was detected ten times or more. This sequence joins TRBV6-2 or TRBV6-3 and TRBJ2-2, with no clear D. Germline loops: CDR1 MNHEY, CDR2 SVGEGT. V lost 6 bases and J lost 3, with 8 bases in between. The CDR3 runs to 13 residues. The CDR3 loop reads CASSPSDTGELFF. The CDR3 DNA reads TGTGCCAGCAGCCCCTCGGACACCGGGGAGCTGTTTTTT.

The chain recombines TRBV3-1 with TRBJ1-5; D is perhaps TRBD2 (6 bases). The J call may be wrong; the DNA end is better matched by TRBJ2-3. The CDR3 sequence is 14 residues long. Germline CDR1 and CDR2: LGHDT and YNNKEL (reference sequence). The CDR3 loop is CASSQAGGNQPQYF. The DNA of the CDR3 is TGTGCCAGCAGCCAAGCGGGCGGGAATCAGCCCCAGTATTTT.